These 29 T cell receptor beta chains originate from one sample sequenced in a study of T cell repertoires and HLA-DP antigens. The antigens these receptors bind are not known. TCRdb's table, derived via immunoSEQ multiplex PCR, lists solely in-frame clones and lacks some. The table records about 120,000 clones, nearly 95% of them present only once. Sequenced material: CD4+ T cells from PBMCs. All receptors come from a woman younger than 35 in good health and CMV-seronegative.

V is TRBV7-9 and J is TRBJ1-5; D call uncertain. Trimming took 5 bases from V and 4 from J, leaving 15 bases between them. Germline assignment: CDR1 SEHNR and CDR2 FQNEAQ (reference sequence). The CDR3 has 15 amino acids. The CDR3 DNA reads TGTGCCAGCAGCCTAGGCGAGGGTTGGAATCAGCCCCAGCATTTT. This translates into CASSLGEGWNQPQHF.

This clone was detected only a few times. V gene TRBV4-1 combines with J gene TRBJ2-2; 9 nucleotides agree with TRBD1. This CDR3 spans 14 amino acids. Germline CDR1 reads MGHRA; CDR2 reads YSYEKL. V was pared by 5 bases and J by 7 bases, with 5 bases of the junction left unmatched. Here the CDR3 reads CASSVRTGVGELFF. The CDR3 DNA reads as TGCGCCAGCAGCGTACGGACAGGGGTCGGGGAGCTGTTTTTT.

V gene TRBV7-2 combines with J gene TRBJ2-3, with D possibly TRBD1 on 6 matching bases. This CDR3 spans 16 amino acids. Trimming took off 0 bases at V and 0 bases at J, with 10 bases between the two ends. Looked up from germline, CDR1 is SGHTA and CDR2 is FQGNSA. The CDR3 here is CASSLARTASTDTQYF. The CDR3 DNA is TGTGCCAGCAGCTTAGCTCGGACAGCTAGCACAGATACGCAGTATTTT.

The chain joins TRBV6-5 to TRBJ1-5, with D unresolved. V was trimmed by 1 base and J by 7 bases, leaving 8 bases between them. Germline CDR1 is MNHEY and CDR2 is SVGAGI. The CDR3 has 13 residues. The chain's CDR3 is CASSYFYGQPQHF. CDR3 in DNA: TGTGCCAGCAGTTACTTTTACGGGCAGCCCCAGCATTTT.

The V call is TRBV28, the J call TRBJ1-2; D gene uncertain. CDR1 and CDR2 (germline): MDHEN, SYDVKM. CDR3 size: 20 residues. V lost 1 base to trimming and J lost 2 bases, with 26 bases between them. DNA of the CDR3: TGTGCCAGCAGTTTATATTACTCGGGGAACCGAGCTATTCAAAACTATGGCTACACCTTC. It yields the protein CASSLYYSGNRAIQNYGYTF.

This clone has a single count. CDR3 in DNA: TGTGCCAGCAGTTTTTCAAGGGGGCAAGGGGGCACCGGGGAGCTGTTTTTT. Translation: CASSFSRGQGGTGELFF. V and J are TRBV7-9 and TRBJ2-2; 7 nucleotides match TRBD1. The germline CDR1 and CDR2 sequences are SEHNR and FQNEAQ (reference sequence). The length of the CDR3 is 17 residues. J gave up 4 bases and V 6 bases, and 14 bases lay outside the gene matches.

V gene TRBV18 combines with J gene TRBJ1-2, with D possibly being TRBD1 (5 bases). The CDR3 extends over 16 amino acids. V dropped 3 bases and J dropped 7 bases, with 21 bases sitting between them. In germline, CDR1 is KGHSH, CDR2 LQKENI. The CDR3 DNA follows: TGTGCCAGCTCACCTCCCTCGGTGGGGGGAATAGGTGGCTACACCTTC. Translated, it gives CASSPPSVGGIGGYTF.

The CDR3 loop is CASSLGQRGDTQYF. The CDR3 DNA reads TGTGCCAGCAGCTTAGGCCAGCGGGGAGATACGCAGTATTTT. This chain links TRBV7-2 with TRBJ2-3; 7 bases align to TRBD2. CDR3 length equals 14 residues. The ends lost 1 base at V and 5 bases at J; junction bases unmatched: 3. Germline CDR1 reads SGHTA; CDR2 reads FQGNSA.

The rearrangement links TRBV6-1 to TRBJ2-2; TRBD2 matches 10 bases. The V gene end was trimmed by 0 bases and the J gene end by 9 bases; junction bases not matched to a gene: 10. This CDR3 has 17 amino acids. CDR1 and CDR2 (germline): MNHNS, SASEGT. DNA for the CDR3: TGTGCCAGCAGTGAAGCGTGGGCTAGCGGGAGCGCCCGGGAGCTGTTTTTT. Translated: CASSEAWASGSARELFF.

The chain couples TRBV18 to TRBJ2-5; TRBD2 might be the D (5 bases). Germline CDR1 is KGHSH and CDR2 is LQKENI. The CDR3 length is 13 residues. Trimming shortened V by 5 bases and J by 5 bases, and 12 bases separated the two germline ends. Written as DNA, the CDR3 is TGTGCCAGCTCAGCGTCCCCGGGGGAGACCCAGTACTTC. Protein: CASSASPGETQYF. The full variable domain, completed using reference TRBV18 and TRBJ2-5, is NAGVMQNPRHLVRRRGQEARLRCSPMKGHSHVYWYRQLPEEGLKFMVYLQKENIIDESGMPKERFSAEFPKEGPSILRIQQVVRGDSAAYFCASSASPGETQYFGPGTRLLVL.

This rearrangement joins TRBV19 to TRBJ1-2; 8 nucleotides line up with TRBD1. The CDR3 has 11 amino acids. Germline V gene data show CDR1 as LNHDA and CDR2 as SQIVND (reference sequence). Germline trimming cut 11 bases from V and 8 bases from J; bases unmatched to any gene: 7. CDR3 region: CACRDRRGYTF. In DNA, the CDR3 is TGTGCCTGCCGGGACAGGAGGGGCTACACCTTC.

The V gene is TRBV5-1, the J gene TRBJ2-7; D not certain. V was pared by 4 bases and J by 5 bases, with 19 bases between. The length of the CDR3 is 15 residues. Germline lookup yields CDR1 SGHRS and CDR2 YFSETQ. CDR3 DNA: TGCGCCAGCAGCCCAACGCCCCGCAGTGGCCACGAGCAGTACTTC. It yields the protein CASSPTPRSGHEQYF.

The rearrangement uses TRBV6-1 and TRBJ2-7; perhaps TRBD2 as D (6 bases). This CDR3 has 12 amino acids. The V and J ends lost 8 bases and 2 bases respectively, with 10 bases between them. Per the germline V gene, CDR1 is MNHNS and CDR2 is SASEGT. CDR3 nucleotide sequence: TGTGCCAGCGCGGGAATCGCCTACGAGCAGTACGTC. Translated, it gives CASAGIAYEQYV.

This rearrangement joins TRBV4-2 to TRBJ2-7; 11 nucleotides line up with TRBD2. CDR1 is LGHNA, CDR2 YNFKEQ, per germline. CDR3 size: 15 residues. V lost 5 bases to trimming and J lost 1 base; unmatched junction nucleotides: 4. CDR3 in DNA: TGTGCCAGCAGCAACGGACTAGCGGGTTCCTACGAGCAGTACTTC. Encoded protein: CASSNGLAGSYEQYF.

The gene calls are TRBV15 and TRBJ1-5; D remains unclear. The CDR3 has 15 amino acids. Trimming cost V 0 bases and J 1 base, with 7 bases left between them. Germline V lookup: CDR1 LNHNV, CDR2 YYDKDF (reference sequence). CDR3: CATSRDGASNQPQHF. The CDR3 region has the DNA TGTGCCACCAGCAGAGATGGAGCCAGCAATCAGCCCCAGCATTTT.

The chain employs TRBV5-4 and TRBJ2-7; 8 nucleotides line up with TRBD1. This CDR3 has 14 amino acids. After removal of 4 bases from V and 2 bases from J, the junction contained 5 bases not matched to a gene. CDR1 and CDR2 from the germline V gene are SGHNT and YYREEE (reference sequence). CDR3 nucleotide sequence: TGTGCCAGCAGCCCGGACAGGGCGGCCTACGAGCAGTACTTC. Residues: CASSPDRAAYEQYF. Looking up the rest from reference TRBV5-4 and TRBJ2-7 gives the full variable domain: ETGVTQSPTHLIKTRGQQVTLRCSSQSGHNTVSWYQQALGQGPQFIFQYYREEENGRGNFPPRFSGLQFPNYSSELNVNALELDDSALYLCASSPDRAAYEQYFGPGTRLTVT.

The chain has TRBV5-1 and TRBJ1-1, with TRBD1 as a possible D gene (6 bases). V lost 4 bases and J lost 2, with 21 bases in between. The CDR3 covers 17 residues. Germline V gene lookup returns CDR1 SGHRS and CDR2 YFSETQ. The CDR3 is CASSAVLSGTINTEAFF. The DNA of the CDR3 is TGCGCCAGCAGCGCCGTATTGTCCGGGACAATCAACACTGAAGCTTTCTTT.

The CDR3 is CATSRGDMNTEAFF. CDR3 nucleotides: TGTGCCACCAGCAGGGGAGATATGAACACTGAAGCTTTCTTT. The chain is built from TRBV15 and TRBJ1-1; no clear D. The CDR3 is made up of 14 amino acids. Germline CDR1 LNHNV, CDR2 YYDKDF (reference sequence). Trimming cost V 3 bases and J 0 bases, with 8 bases left between them. The variable domain in full, completed from reference TRBV15 and TRBJ1-1, reads DAMVIQNPRYQVTQFGKPVTLSCSQTLNHNVMYWYQQKSSQAPKLLFHYYDKDFNNEADTPDNFQSRRPNTSFCFLDIRSPGLGDTAMYLCATSRGDMNTEAFFGQGTRLTVV.

The chain links TRBV7-8 to TRBJ2-5; maybe TRBD1 (6 bases). Germline assignment: CDR1 SGHVS and CDR2 FQNEAQ. V was clipped by 0 bases and J by 1 base, with 9 bases between them. There are 15 residues in the CDR3. As DNA, the CDR3 is TGTGCCAGCAGCTTAGCGAGGGGGATCCAAGAGACCCAGTACTTC. The encoded protein is CASSLARGIQETQYF.

The rearrangement joins TRBV4-1 to TRBJ2-2, with 10 bases that match TRBD1. V gave up 6 bases and J gave up 1 base; unmatched junction bases: 8. The CDR3 has 17 residues. Germline V CDR1 and CDR2: MGHRA, YSYEKL. The CDR3 here is CASSSTRDRGNTGELFF. Written as DNA, the CDR3 is TGCGCCAGCAGTTCCACTCGGGACAGGGGGAACACCGGGGAGCTGTTTTTT.

The genes are TRBV6-5 and TRBJ2-4, with D perhaps TRBD2 (6 bases). Trimming removed 6 bases at V and 8 bases at J, with 14 bases between. Germline CDR1 and CDR2: MNHEY and SVGAGI. The CDR3 is 13 amino acids. The CDR3 DNA sequence: TGTGCCAGCAGACAACCGGGACTGGACATTCAGTACTTC. It is translated as CASRQPGLDIQYF.

V is TRBV10-1 and J is TRBJ2-5; D perhaps matches TRBD2 (6 bases). This CDR3 region has 14 residues. Trimming shortened V by 3 bases and J by 1 base, and 9 bases separated the two germline ends. CDR1 and CDR2 (germline): WNHNN, SYGVQD (reference sequence). The CDR3, as DNA: TGCGCCAGCAGTGAAACGGGACTCCAAGAGACCCAGTACTTC. This gives the protein CASSETGLQETQYF.

This rearrangement joins TRBV6-5 to TRBJ1-3; no definite D call. Per germline, CDR1 MNHEY and CDR2 SVGAGI. The CDR3 has 15 amino acids. The V end lost 7 bases, the J end lost 1 base, and 14 bases lay between the germline ends. This CDR3 is CASMGRRTSGNTIYF. CDR3 bases: TGTGCCAGCATGGGGAGACGTACTTCTGGAAACACCATATATTTT.

The rearrangement uses TRBV4-3 and TRBJ1-2; tentatively, D is TRBD1 (6 bases). Germline lookup yields CDR1 LGHNA and CDR2 YSLEER. V gave up 1 base and J gave up 4 bases, with 13 bases separating them. The CDR3 runs to 15 residues. CDR3 in amino acids: CASSQVDSPFYGYTF. The CDR3, as DNA: TGCGCCAGCAGCCAAGTGGACAGCCCATTCTATGGCTACACCTTC.

This clone has a handful of counts. The chain combines TRBV10-3 with TRBJ2-4; D possibly uses TRBD1 or TRBD2 (7 bases each). V was trimmed by 8 bases and J by 8 bases, leaving 10 bases between them. The CDR3 sequence is 11 residues long. CDR1 and CDR2 from the germline V gene are ENHRY and SYGVKD. CDR3: CAISGGDIQYF. CDR3 bases: TGTGCCATCTCAGGGGGGGACATTCAGTACTTC.

The chain combines TRBV11-3 with TRBJ2-3; 8 bases map to TRBD2. There are 16 residues in the CDR3. Germline CDR1 reads SGHNT; CDR2 reads YENEEA. With 5 bases clipped from V and 2 bases from J, the junction kept 9 bases outside the gene matches. The DNA of the CDR3 is TGTGCCAGCAGCCCCCACAGCGGGGGACCCACAGATACGCAGTATTTT. Protein sequence: CASSPHSGGPTDTQYF.

The chain has TRBV25-1 and TRBJ1-2, with D possibly matching TRBD1 (5 bases). The CDR3 is made up of 14 amino acids. Germline V gene lookup returns CDR1 MGHDK and CDR2 SYGVNS. V lost 2 bases, J lost 6 bases, and 13 bases lay in between. CDR3 region: CASSERGEENGYTF. The CDR3, as DNA: TGTGCCAGCAGTGAAAGGGGAGAGGAAAATGGCTACACCTTC.

This clone was recorded once. The chain combines TRBV5-1 with TRBJ2-1, with D tentatively TRBD1 (6 bases). Germline CDR1 and CDR2: SGHRS and YFSETQ. Between the trimmed V and J ends, which lost 0 bases and 0 bases, there was a span of 10 bases. This CDR3 region has 16 residues. The CDR3 nucleotides read TGCGCCAGCAGCTTGGGGCAGGGGAGCTCCTACAATGAGCAGTTCTTC. Translation gives CASSLGQGSSYNEQFF.

This chain links TRBV5-5 with TRBJ1-2; 11 bases line up with TRBD1. Germline values: CDR1 SGHKS, CDR2 YYEKEE (reference sequence). Germline trimming cut 4 bases from V and 7 bases from J; bases unmatched to any gene: 6. The CDR3 consists of 14 residues. CDR3 loop: CASSTDRGLLGYTF. CDR3 DNA sequence: TGTGCCAGCAGCACGGACAGGGGGCTCCTTGGCTACACCTTC.